This T cell receptor beta chain appears in the sequencing data of a study of blood T cell repertoires in COVID-19 (TCRdb year 2020). With regard to the full study: Collaborator samples came from the United States, Italy and Spain and covered acute and convalescent phases of COVID-19. The sample metadata nearly always contained a de-identified subject ID, COVID-19 status, age in years and sex. Samples were obtained from the ongoing ImmuneRACE study (first 160 participants) and from over a thousand subjects provided by 6 global collaborators. The repertoires were released in a freely available public database intended as a resource for research on the immune response to SARS-CoV-2. Where available, HLA class I and class II types were obtained from metadata supplied by the sample provider rather than from assay-based typing. Deeply sampled blood TCRbeta repertoires from subjects exposed to, actively infected with, or recovered from COVID-19 were included in the dataset. The prospective study material was composed of cDNA or gDNA derived from T cells, B-cell-depleted T cells, or PBMCs.

What the authors observed across the whole study: The amount of clinical and demographic metadata varied by source and participant and was provided uncurated.

Notes on this clone: Its binding antigen is unknown. Base-call qualities are not available, and no considerably larger clone is one nucleotide away.

Collaborating institutions collected whole blood in K2EDTA tubes following their own protocols. Collaborator samples were shipped for TCRbeta analysis as frozen whole blood, isolated PBMCs, or DNA extracted from either sample type. The CDR1 and CDR2 encoded by the germline V gene are SGHTA and FQGNSA. Between the V and J ends, shortened by 2 bases and 6 bases respectively, the junction contains 9 bases. There are 13 amino acids in the CDR3, from cysteine to phenylalanine inclusive. The kept DNA is CDR3 alone, 39 bases in frame from the first base. TCRbeta CDR3 regions were amplified from genomic DNA using the immunoSEQ Assay, a bias-controlled multiplex PCR. In the source study's methods: Within the assay, amplification of reference gene primers was used to estimate how many nucleated cells each sample contained. Sequence reads were collapsed and filtered to measure the absolute abundance of every unique TCRbeta CDR3 rearrangement. For each sample, productive Simpson clonality was calculated as the square root of Simpson's diversity index across productive rearrangements. TCRdb re-hosts the immuneACCESS table, in-frame sequences only. Its copies lack some clones; in the studies checked, an unresolved V gene accounts for under half of them, and the cause for the rest is not known. V and J calls and clone size are those listed in that table; D and trimming were worked out from the DNA. Counted in this sample were fewer than 110,000 clones; 85% of them appeared once. The ten largest account for more than 1.5% of the sample.

This clonotype was obtained from a woman aged 65 to 85 with active or convalescent COVID-19. The source material was peripheral blood. The chain is encoded by TRBV7-2 joined to TRBJ2-3; tentative D gene TRBD2, with 5 bases matching. CDR3 region: CASSLTGFDTQYF. The sequenced DNA: TGTGCCAGCAGCTTAACGGGGTTCGATACGCAGTATTTT.